Sequencing of this T cell receptor beta chain was carried out in a study of tumor-infiltrating lymphocytes in localized non-small cell lung cancer. Study in general: Patients included smokers and never-smokers with various histologies, some sampled after neoadjuvant chemotherapy. Resected tumor was paired with non-adjacent uninvolved lung from the same patient.

Trimming took 6 bases from V and 8 from J; bases not matched to a gene: 16. The CDR3 length is 16 residues. Germline-derived CDR1 and CDR2 are MDHEN and SYDVKM. Study results and caveats: TCR sequencing covered a subset of patients with enough tissue.

Profiled with immunoSEQ multiplex PCR; TCRdb holds only in-frame clones, not every one. Of approximately 15,000 clones in the sample, 80% were seen once. This clone was seen just once. The antigen remains undetermined. The clonotype was recovered from a human donor with non-small cell lung cancer. The sequenced sample consisted of uninvolved lung tissue not adjacent to the tumor. This chain uses TRBV28 with TRBJ2-4; 7 positions match TRBD2. CDR3 coding DNA: TGTGCCAGCAGCCCCCTCCCAGCGCGGGAGAGACACATTCAGTACTTC. Encoded protein: CASSPLPARERHIQYF.